This is a list of T cell receptor beta chains from one sample in a study of cytomegalovirus exposure and HLA in healthy donors. Generated by immunoSEQ multiplex PCR, the TCRdb table keeps only in-frame clones and is missing some. The sample includes almost 95,000 clones, less than 70% of them seen just once. Sequencing was performed on PBMCs. These receptors came from a man aged 45 to 65 in good health and CMV-seronegative. CDR3s include the opening cysteine and the closing phenylalanine or tryptophan. The D gene is left open where the match is weak. Clone size is shown for a subset of rows, as once, few, many or a class of expanded clone.

CDR3 DNA,CDR3 protein,V gene,clone size,J gene,D gene
TGTGCCAGCAGTCAGCGCAGGAACACTGAAGCTTTCTTT,CASSQRRNTEAFF,TRBV28,-,TRBJ1-1,-
TGCGCCAGCAGCCAAGATCCGCGGGAAGAGACCCAGTACTTC,CASSQDPREETQYF,TRBV4-1,-,TRBJ2-5,-
TGTGCCAGCAGCCTAACTAGCGGGGGGAGAAGCACAGATACGCAGTATTTT,CASSLTSGGRSTDTQYF,TRBV7-8,-,TRBJ2-3,TRBD2
TGTGCCAGCAGTTTATCGATCGGGGGGACCACTGAAGCTTTCTTT,CASSLSIGGTTEAFF,TRBV27,-,TRBJ1-1,-
TGTGCCAGCAGCTTAGAAGGGGGTTCACCCCTCCACTTT,CASSLEGGSPLHF,TRBV7-2,-,TRBJ1-6,-
TGCGCCAGCAGCTTCCAGGGGGCCGCTAATGAAAAACTGTTTTTT,CASSFQGAANEKLFF,TRBV5-1,few,TRBJ1-4,TRBD1
TGTGCCAGCAGCCGGACTAGCGCTCGAGAGCAGTTCTTC,CASSRTSAREQFF,TRBV7-3,-,TRBJ2-1,TRBD2
TGTGCCAGCAGTTACTCCCAGGCTAACTATGGCTACACCTTC,CASSYSQANYGYTF,TRBV6-5,-,TRBJ1-2,-
TGTGCCAGCAGCTTAGCGGTCAGCTCCTACGAGCAGTACTTC,CASSLAVSSYEQYF,TRBV7-2,few,TRBJ2-7,-
TGTGCCAGCAGTCCCGGGCGGGGATTCTCCTACGAGCAGTACTTC,CASSPGRGFSYEQYF,TRBV6-5,-,TRBJ2-7,-
TGTGCCAGCAGCTTGGGCATGAGCTCTGGAAACACCATATATTTT,CASSLGMSSGNTIYF,TRBV11-3,-,TRBJ1-3,-
TGTGCCAACGGCATTCGGGGGAACTATGGCTACACCTTC,CANGIRGNYGYTF,TRBV2,-,TRBJ1-2,-
TGTGCCAGCAGCCAGCAGAGCCAGGGGTACTCCTACGAGCAGTACTTC,CASSQQSQGYSYEQYF,TRBV4-2,-,TRBJ2-7,-
TGTGCCAGCAGCTTTGGACAGGGAAACACCATATATTTT,CASSFGQGNTIYF,TRBV11-2,-,TRBJ1-3,-
TGTGCCAGCAGCGGCCCAGGGCAAGGCCATAAATATGGGACCCAGTACTTC,CASSGPGQGHKYGTQYF,TRBV9,few,TRBJ2-5,-
TGTGCCAGCATGGACAGGGGGCAGGAAAAACTGTTTTTT,CASMDRGQEKLFF,TRBV28,-,TRBJ1-4,TRBD1
TGTGCCACGAGGGTGAACGGGGCCAACGTCCTGACTTTC,CATRVNGANVLTF,TRBV15,-,TRBJ2-6,-
TGTGCCAGCAGCTTGGCAGGGGGCTCTGATACGCAGTATTTT,CASSLAGGSDTQYF,TRBV5-4,-,TRBJ2-3,TRBD1
TGCAGCGTTGAACTTTGGGGACAAATGAACACTGAAGCTTTCTTT,CSVELWGQMNTEAFF,TRBV29-1,-,TRBJ1-1,-
TGTGCCAGCAGACACGAGGCAGGGGTTTCCGGGGCCAACGTCCTGACTTTC,CASRHEAGVSGANVLTF,TRBV21-1,-,TRBJ2-6,-
TGTGCCAGCAGTTTAGCTAACGCGAACACCGGGGAGCTGTTTTTT,CASSLANANTGELFF,TRBV27,-,TRBJ2-2,-
TGTGCCTGGACCCTTCGGGGGTCCGGGGAGCTGTTTTTT,CAWTLRGSGELFF,TRBV30,-,TRBJ2-2,-
TGTGCCAGCAGTCTTACAGGGCTGAACACTGAAGCTTTCTTT,CASSLTGLNTEAFF,TRBV11-2,-,TRBJ1-1,-
TGCGCCAGCAATTACGAGGGCCGGGAGACCCAGTACTTC,CASNYEGRETQYF,TRBV5-1,once,TRBJ2-5,-
TGTGCCAGCAGCTTAGGGGGCCAGGGGATGCGGGGCTACACCTTC,CASSLGGQGMRGYTF,TRBV7-9,-,TRBJ1-2,-
TGTGCCAGCAGTGAAGCGCCGGGACAAGGACGGCCCCAGCATTTT,CASSEAPGQGRPQHF,TRBV2,-,TRBJ1-5,-
TGCGCCAGCAGCCAAGGAGGCAGGGCTGAGACCCAGTACTTC,CASSQGGRAETQYF,TRBV4-3,-,TRBJ2-5,-
TGCGCCAGCAGTGTCCTAAATAGCAATCAGCCCCAGCATTTT,CASSVLNSNQPQHF,TRBV10-2,-,TRBJ1-5,-
TGTGCCAGCAGTTCTTATGAGGGCCCCTACGGGCATTTT,CASSSYEGPYGHF,TRBV6-6,few,TRBJ1-5,-
TGTGCCAGCAGCCCTAGGGCTAGCGGGGGCCAAGAGACCCAGTACTTC,CASSPRASGGQETQYF,TRBV4-2,-,TRBJ2-5,TRBD2
TGTGCCAGCAGCCAAGACCCCCAACTCCGACACAGGGGCCCTCAGCCCCAGCATTTT,CASSQDPQLRHRGPQPQHF,TRBV4-2,-,TRBJ1-5,TRBD1
TGTGCCAGCAAGGGGCAGAGGTATGGCTACACCTTC,CASKGQRYGYTF,TRBV28,-,TRBJ1-2,-
TGCGCCAGCAGCTTGCGGGGACTAGCGGGGACCCGGAATGAGCAGTTCTTC,CASSLRGLAGTRNEQFF,TRBV5-1,-,TRBJ2-1,TRBD2
TGTGCCATCAGCCCGGGACTAGCGGCTCAAGAGACCCAGTACTTC,CAISPGLAAQETQYF,TRBV10-3,-,TRBJ2-5,TRBD2
TGTGCCAGCAGCTTAGTCGGGACAGGGGCGAACACTGAAGCTTTCTTT,CASSLVGTGANTEAFF,TRBV7-3,once,TRBJ1-1,TRBD1
TGTGCCATCAGTGGACAGGAGGTGGAGACCCAGTACTTC,CAISGQEVETQYF,TRBV10-3,-,TRBJ2-5,-
TGTGCCAGCAGCTTCAGACAGCCTAACTATGGCTACACCTTC,CASSFRQPNYGYTF,TRBV5-8,-,TRBJ1-2,-
TGCGCCAGCAGCTTCGGGACAGGGGAGAGCTCCTATAATTCACCCCTCCACTTT,CASSFGTGESSYNSPLHF,TRBV5-1,-,TRBJ1-6,TRBD1
TGTGCCAGCAGTAAGACAGGGTTCTATCAGCCCCAGCATTTT,CASSKTGFYQPQHF,TRBV6-5,few,TRBJ1-5,TRBD1